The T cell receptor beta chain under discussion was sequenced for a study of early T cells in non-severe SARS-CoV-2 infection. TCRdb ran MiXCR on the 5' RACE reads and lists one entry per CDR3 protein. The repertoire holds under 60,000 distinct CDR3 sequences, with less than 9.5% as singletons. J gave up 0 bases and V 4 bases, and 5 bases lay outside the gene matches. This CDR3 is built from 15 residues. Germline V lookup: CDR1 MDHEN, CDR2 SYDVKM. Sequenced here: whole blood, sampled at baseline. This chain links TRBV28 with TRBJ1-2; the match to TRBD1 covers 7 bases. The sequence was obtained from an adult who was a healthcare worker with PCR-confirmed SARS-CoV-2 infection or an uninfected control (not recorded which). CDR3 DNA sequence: TGTGCCAGCAGTTCCGGACAGGAGGCTAACTATGGCTACACCTTC. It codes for CASSSGQEANYGYTF.